The source of this TCR beta chain is a study of blood T cell repertoires in COVID-19. Study in general: From the United States, Italy and Spain came samples of acute and convalescent COVID-19. Sample material is recorded as cDNA or gDNA derived from T cells, B-cell-depleted T cells, or PBMCs.

This study enrolled people aged about 18 to 100 from under 25 US geographic areas. CDR1 is SGHAT and CDR2 is FQNNGV in the germline V gene. The junction had 7 bases not matched to a gene; V was cut back by 5 bases and J by 4 bases. The CDR3 has 15 amino acids. How the authors handled the data: Reference gene primers were amplified, and this amplification served to estimate nucleated cell counts. Assay used: immunoSEQ multiplex PCR; TCRdb lists only in-frame clones, some missing. Clonal size and the V and J genes are those of that table, whereas D and trimming came from the DNA. The sample lists around 140,000 clones, 84% occurring once.

Material for sequencing was PBMCs or T cells enriched from blood (not recorded which). The sequence came from a man in his fifties in a cohort exposed to, infected with or recovered from COVID-19 (not recorded which). The V and J genes are TRBV11-2 and TRBJ2-3, with TRBD2 identical over 9 bases. CDR3 nucleotides: TGTGCCAGCAGCCCAGACGGCGGGGGGGCAGATACGCAGTATTTT. This encodes CASSPDGGGADTQYF.